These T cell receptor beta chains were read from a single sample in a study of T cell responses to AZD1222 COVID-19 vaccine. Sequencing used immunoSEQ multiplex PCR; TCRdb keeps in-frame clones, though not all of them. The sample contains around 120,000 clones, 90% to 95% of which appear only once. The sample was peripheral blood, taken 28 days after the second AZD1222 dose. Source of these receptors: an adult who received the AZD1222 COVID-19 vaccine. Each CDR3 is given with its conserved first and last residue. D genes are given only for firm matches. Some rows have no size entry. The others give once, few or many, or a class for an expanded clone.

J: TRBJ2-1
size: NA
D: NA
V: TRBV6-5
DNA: TGTGCCAGCAGTCTCGGGCTCTACAATGAGCAGTTCTTC
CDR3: CASSLGLYNEQFF

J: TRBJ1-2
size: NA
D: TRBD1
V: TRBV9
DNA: TGTGCCAGCAGCGTAGGGGTCGACAGGGTTAACTATGGCTACACCTTC
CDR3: CASSVGVDRVNYGYTF

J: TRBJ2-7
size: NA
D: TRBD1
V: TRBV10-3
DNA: TGTGCCATCACCGGGACAGGGCACTACGAGCAGTACTTC
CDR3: CAITGTGHYEQYF

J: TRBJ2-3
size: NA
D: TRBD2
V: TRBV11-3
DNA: TGTGCCAGCAGCTTGGGGAGACTAGCGGGAAGCACAGATACGCAGTATTTT
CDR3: CASSLGRLAGSTDTQYF

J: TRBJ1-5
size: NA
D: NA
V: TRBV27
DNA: TGTGCCAGCCGACCCAGGGCTCGGGGGAATCAGCCCCAGCATTTT
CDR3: CASRPRARGNQPQHF

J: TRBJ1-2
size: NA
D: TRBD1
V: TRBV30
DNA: TGTGCCTGGAGTGCAGGGACAGGGTTTAACTATGGCTACACCTTC
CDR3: CAWSAGTGFNYGYTF

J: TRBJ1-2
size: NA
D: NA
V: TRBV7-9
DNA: TGTGCCAGCAGTTTCCCAGCAGCTAACTATGGCTACACCTTC
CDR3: CASSFPAANYGYTF

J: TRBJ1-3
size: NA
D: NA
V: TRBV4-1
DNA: TGCGCCAGCAGCCAAGATCCCGGGTCCGGAAACACCATATATTTT
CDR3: CASSQDPGSGNTIYF

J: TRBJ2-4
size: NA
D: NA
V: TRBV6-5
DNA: TGTGCCAGCAGTTACTCCCAGTTAGCCAAAAACATTCAGTACTTC
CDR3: CASSYSQLAKNIQYF

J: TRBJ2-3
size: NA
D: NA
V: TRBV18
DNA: TGTGCCAGCTCACTCGCCGCCACAGATACGCAGTATTTT
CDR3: CASSLAATDTQYF

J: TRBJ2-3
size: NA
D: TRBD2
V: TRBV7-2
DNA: TGTGCCAGCAGCTTAAGGGTTAGCGGGGACACAGATACGCAGTATTTT
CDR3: CASSLRVSGDTDTQYF

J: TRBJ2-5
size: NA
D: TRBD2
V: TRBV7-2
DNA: TGTGCCAGCAGCCCCCGAATAGCGGGGGGGCGAGAGACCCAGTACTTC
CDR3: CASSPRIAGGRETQYF

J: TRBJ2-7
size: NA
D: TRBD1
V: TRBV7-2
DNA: TGTGCCAGCAGCTCCCTCCCCGGGACAGGGGTCGAGCAGTACTTC
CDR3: CASSSLPGTGVEQYF

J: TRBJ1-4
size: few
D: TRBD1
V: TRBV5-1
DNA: TGCGCCAGCAGTTCAGACAGGGCAAGGGGTGAAAAACTGTTTTTT
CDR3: CASSSDRARGEKLFF

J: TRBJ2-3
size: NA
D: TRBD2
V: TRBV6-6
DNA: TGTGCCAGCAGTAAATCCGGGACTAGCATTGGTACGCAGTATTTT
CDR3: CASSKSGTSIGTQYF

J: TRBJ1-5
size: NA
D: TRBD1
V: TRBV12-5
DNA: TGTGCTAGTGGACAGACAGGGCTTAGCAATCAGCCCCAGCATTTT
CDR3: CASGQTGLSNQPQHF

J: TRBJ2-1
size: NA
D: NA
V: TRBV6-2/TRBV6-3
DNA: TGTGCCAGCAGTCGTTTAGCGAACCCTTCAGCTGGCAATGAGCAGTTCTTC
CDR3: CASSRLANPSAGNEQFF

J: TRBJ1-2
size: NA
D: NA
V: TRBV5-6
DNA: TGTGCCAGTAATGGGGGTCTAAACTATGGCTACACCTTC
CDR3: CASNGGLNYGYTF

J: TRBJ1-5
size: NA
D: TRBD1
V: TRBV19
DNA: TGTGCCAGTTTGGGACAGGAAAATCAGCCCCAGCATTTT
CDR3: CASLGQENQPQHF

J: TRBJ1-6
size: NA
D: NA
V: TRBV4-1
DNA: TGCGCCAGCAGCCAAGTGACAGGTAGCTCCTATAATTCACCCCTCCACTTT
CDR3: CASSQVTGSSYNSPLHF

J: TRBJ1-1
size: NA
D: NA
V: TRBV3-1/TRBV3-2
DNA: TGTGCCAGCAGCCAAGATTCGGGAAACACTGAAGCTTTCTTT
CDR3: CASSQDSGNTEAFF

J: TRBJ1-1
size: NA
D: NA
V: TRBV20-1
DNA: TGCAGTGCTAGTTTGGGGGCGCAGGTTCATGGAGCTTTCTTT
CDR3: CSASLGAQVHGAFF

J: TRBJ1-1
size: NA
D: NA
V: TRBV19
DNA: TGTGCCAGCGGAATTCTAGGCACTGAAGCTTTCTTT
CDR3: CASGILGTEAFF

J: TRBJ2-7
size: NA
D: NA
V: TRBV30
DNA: TGTGCCTGGAGTGTACTTTCGAGACTGAGAACCTACGAGCAGTACTTC
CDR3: CAWSVLSRLRTYEQYF

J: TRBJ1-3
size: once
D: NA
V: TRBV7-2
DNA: TGTGCCAGCAGCCTCGGGAGAGGAAACACCATATATTTT
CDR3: CASSLGRGNTIYF

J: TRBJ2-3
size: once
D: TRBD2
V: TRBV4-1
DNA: TGCGCCAGCAGCCAAGAAGGTCGGACTAGTGGTACAGATACGCAGTATTTT
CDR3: CASSQEGRTSGTDTQYF

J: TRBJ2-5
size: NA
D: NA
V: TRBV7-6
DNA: TGTGCCAGCAGCTCCTGGGGGAAACAAGAGACCCAGTACTTC
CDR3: CASSSWGKQETQYF

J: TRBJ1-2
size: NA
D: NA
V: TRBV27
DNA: TGTGCCAGCAGTTTTGGACCCCCACCCTCCAATGGCTACACCTTC
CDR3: CASSFGPPPSNGYTF

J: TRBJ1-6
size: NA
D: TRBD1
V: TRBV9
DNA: TGTGCCAGCAGTGAGACAGGGGGAGGGACGTTTCGGTCACCCCTCCACTTT
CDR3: CASSETGGGTFRSPLHF

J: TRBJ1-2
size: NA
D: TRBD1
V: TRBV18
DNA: TGTGCCAGCTCACCACGGCAGGGGGCCTTGGAGGGCTACACCTTC
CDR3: CASSPRQGALEGYTF

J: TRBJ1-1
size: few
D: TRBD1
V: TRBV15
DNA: TGTGCCACCAGCACGACCCCGGACAGGGGCCTTGAAGCTTTCTTT
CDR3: CATSTTPDRGLEAFF

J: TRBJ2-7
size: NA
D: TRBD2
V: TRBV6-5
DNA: TGTGCCAGCAGTTATAGCGGGAGGTCGGGGGAGCAGTACTTC
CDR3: CASSYSGRSGEQYF

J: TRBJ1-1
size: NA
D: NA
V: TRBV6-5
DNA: TGTGCCAGCAGTTACTTGGATAGCTACACTGAAGCTTTCTTT
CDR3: CASSYLDSYTEAFF

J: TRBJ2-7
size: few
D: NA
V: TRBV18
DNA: TGTGCCAGCTCACCACCGCCGCGGGGAGGACGCGCCTACGAGCAGTACTTC
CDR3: CASSPPPRGGRAYEQYF

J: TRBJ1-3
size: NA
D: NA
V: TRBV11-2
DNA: TGTGCCAGCAGCTTAGCAGGGCTCCCTGGAAACACCATATATTTT
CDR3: CASSLAGLPGNTIYF

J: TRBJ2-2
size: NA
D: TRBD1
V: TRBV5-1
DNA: TGCGCCAGCAGCATACCGGGACAGGGCAGCGGGGAGCTGTTTTTT
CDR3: CASSIPGQGSGELFF

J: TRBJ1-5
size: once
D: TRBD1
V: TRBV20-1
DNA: TGCAGTGCAGGGACAGGGCCCCAGCATTTT
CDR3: CSAGTGPQHF

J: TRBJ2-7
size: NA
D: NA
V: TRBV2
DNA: TGTGCCAGCAGTGAAGTTTACAGTCTCTACGAGCAGTACTTC
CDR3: CASSEVYSLYEQYF

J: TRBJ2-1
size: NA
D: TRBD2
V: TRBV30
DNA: TGTGCCTATACACCCCGGGGACTAGCGGGAGGGCCCGGGCAGTTCTTC
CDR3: CAYTPRGLAGGPGQFF

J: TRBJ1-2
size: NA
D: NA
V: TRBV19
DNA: TGTGCCAGTAGTACAGGGACAATACAACATGGCTACACCTTC
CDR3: CASSTGTIQHGYTF